The 12 T cell receptor beta chains below come from one sample, sequenced in a study of blood T cells in healthy people across ages. Together with a sample-barcoded 5' primer, a J-beta primer mix was included in a second PCR lasting 7 to 11 cycles. MiXCR, applied by TCRdb to the 5' RACE reads, yields one record per CDR3 protein. This table holds roughly 570,000 distinct CDR3 sequences, roughly a quarter found once. The sequencing input was blood. The receptors were sampled from a woman in her seventies in good health.

The chain employs TRBV29-1 and TRBJ1-1; D is possibly TRBD1 (5 bases). V was pared by 5 bases and J by 1 base, with 14 bases between. Germline V gives CDR1 SQVTM, CDR2 ANQGSEA. This CDR3 has 14 amino acids. The DNA for the CDR3 is TGCAGCGTTCGACAAGGGGCGACGAACACTGAAGCTTTCTTT. It codes for CSVRQGATNTEAFF.

This clonotype was seen a handful of times. The chain uses TRBV6-5 and TRBJ1-2; 9 bases match TRBD1. Germline trimming cut 7 bases from V and 4 bases from J; bases unmatched to any gene: 7. The CDR3 sequence is 14 residues long. The germline gives CDR1 MNHEY, CDR2 SVGAGI. DNA of the CDR3: TGTGCCAGCACCAAGACGACAGGGGGCTATGGCTACACCTTC. The encoded protein is CASTKTTGGYGYTF.

In this sample, this clonotype turned up many times. The chain recombines TRBV4-1 with TRBJ2-3, with 7 bases fitting TRBD1. Germline CDR1 is MGHRA and CDR2 is YSYEKL. The CDR3 is 14 residues long. The ends lost 4 bases at V and 4 bases at J; junction bases unmatched: 5. The CDR3 region has the DNA TGCGCCAGCAGCCCCAGGCAGGGGGCAGATACGCAGTATTTT. Protein sequence: CASSPRQGADTQYF.

The J gene is TRBJ1-6, the V gene TRBV10-3, with a tentative D call TRBD1 (6 bases). Germline-derived CDR1 and CDR2 are ENHRY and SYGVKD. Between the trimmed V and J ends, which lost 10 bases and 6 bases, there was a span of 13 bases. The CDR3 length is 13 residues. CDR3 in DNA: TGTGCCACGGCAGGGGCGAGTAATTCACCCCTCCACTTT. Translated, it gives CATAGASNSPLHF.

This clonotype was detected only a few times. The chain links TRBV24-1 to TRBJ1-1; no reliable D call. The CDR3 has 13 residues. The ends were cut back, 9 bases at V and 6 bases at J, with 16 bases in the middle. CDR1 is KGHDR, CDR2 SFDVKD, per germline. The DNA for the CDR3 is TGTGCCACCCGGTCGACGGCGAATCCTGAAGCTTTCTTT. Its translation is CATRSTANPEAFF.

This clonotype was detected a few times. The chain joins TRBV29-1 to TRBJ2-1; 11 nucleotides match TRBD2. This CDR3 has 14 residues. Germline CDR1 is SQVTM and CDR2 is ANQGSEA. Trimming took 5 bases from V and 2 from J; bases not matched to a gene: 2. This chain's CDR3 is CSVRLAGPYNEQFF. DNA of the CDR3: TGCAGCGTTCGACTAGCGGGGCCCTACAATGAGCAGTTCTTC.

This clonotype has only a few counts. The chain uses TRBV20-1 and TRBJ2-4; 8 nucleotides align to TRBD1. In germline, CDR1 is DFQATT, CDR2 SNEGSKA (reference sequence). The CDR3 is 16 residues long. V lost 1 base and J lost 6; bases outside the gene matches: 11. Here the CDR3 reads CSARVTTGGQSNIQYF. CDR3 DNA sequence: TGCAGTGCTAGAGTAACTACAGGGGGTCAATCAAACATTCAGTACTTC.

V and J are TRBV2 and TRBJ2-6, with a weak D call TRBD2 (5 bases). This CDR3 spans 18 amino acids. V was trimmed by 0 bases and J by 0 bases, leaving 12 bases between them. Per germline, CDR1 SNHLY and CDR2 FYNNEI. CDR3 DNA sequence: TGTGCCAGCAGTGAAGCGCGAGGGCTGCGCTCTGGGGCCAACGTCCTGACTTTC. Amino acid sequence: CASSEARGLRSGANVLTF.

The chain joins TRBV18 to TRBJ1-1; D gene uncertain. Trimming removed 2 bases at V and 2 bases at J, with 9 bases between. The CDR3 has 14 residues. Germline assignment: CDR1 KGHSH and CDR2 LQKENI. The CDR3 reads CASSPEGVNTEAFF. The CDR3, as DNA: TGTGCCAGCTCACCAGAGGGAGTAAACACTGAAGCTTTCTTT.

Points on this clonotype: An end of the junction differs from the germline gene, which may be a read error. The chain employs TRBV2 and TRBJ2-1; 10 bases map to TRBD2. Germline V lookup: CDR1 SNHLY, CDR2 FYNNEI. This CDR3 is built from 16 residues. The CDR3, as DNA: TGTGCCAGCAGTCCGCTAGTAGCGGGGGGTTACAATGAGCAGCTCTTC. Protein sequence: CASSPLVAGGYNEQLF.

Remarks on this clonotype: The junction departs from germline at one end; a sequencing error may be responsible. The chain couples TRBV29-1 to TRBJ2-2, with D perhaps given as TRBD1 or TRBD2 (5 bases each). In germline, CDR1 is SQVTM, CDR2 ANQGSEA. CDR3 length: 14 amino acids. In nucleotides, the CDR3 is TGCAGCGTGCCCGGGACGGCGAACACCGGGGAGTTGTTTTTT. Translating gives CSVPGTANTGELFF.

This chain links TRBV11-2 with TRBJ1-2; maybe TRBD1 (6 bases). Trimming pared 5 bases from V and 8 bases from J, leaving 21 bases between. Germline V CDR1 and CDR2: SGHAT, FQNNGV. The CDR3 is made up of 15 amino acids. The CDR3 coding sequence is TGTGCCAGCAGCGATTGGGGCAGGGGAAGGGAAGGCTACACCTTC. It translates to CASSDWGRGREGYTF.